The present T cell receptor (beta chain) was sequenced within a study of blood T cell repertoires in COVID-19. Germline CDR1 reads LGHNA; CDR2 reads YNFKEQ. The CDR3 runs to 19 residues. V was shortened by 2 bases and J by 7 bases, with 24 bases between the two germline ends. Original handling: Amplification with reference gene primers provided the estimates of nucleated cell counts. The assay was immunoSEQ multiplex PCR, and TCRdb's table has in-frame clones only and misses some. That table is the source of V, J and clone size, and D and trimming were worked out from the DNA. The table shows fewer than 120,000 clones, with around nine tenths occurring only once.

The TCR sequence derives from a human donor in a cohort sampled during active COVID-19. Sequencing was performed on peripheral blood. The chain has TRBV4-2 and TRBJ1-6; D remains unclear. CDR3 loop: CASSQILELSGSANSPLHF. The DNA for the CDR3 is TGTGCCAGCAGCCAAATCTTAGAGTTGTCGGGGTCTGCGAATTCACCCCTCCACTTT.